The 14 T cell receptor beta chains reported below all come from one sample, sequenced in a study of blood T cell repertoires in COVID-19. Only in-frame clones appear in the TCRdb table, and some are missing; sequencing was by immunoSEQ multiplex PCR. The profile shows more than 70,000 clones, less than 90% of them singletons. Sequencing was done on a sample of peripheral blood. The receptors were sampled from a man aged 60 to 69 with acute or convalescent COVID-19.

CDR3 sequence (DNA): TGCGCCAGCAGCCAAGATAAAGCGGGAGTGGGTGATACGCAGTATTTT. Translating gives CASSQDKAGVGDTQYF. V is TRBV4-1 and J is TRBJ2-3; 8 nucleotides agree with TRBD2. Germline CDR1 is MGHRA and CDR2 is YSYEKL. The ends lost 0 bases at V and 6 bases at J; junction bases unmatched: 8. This CDR3 is built from 16 residues.

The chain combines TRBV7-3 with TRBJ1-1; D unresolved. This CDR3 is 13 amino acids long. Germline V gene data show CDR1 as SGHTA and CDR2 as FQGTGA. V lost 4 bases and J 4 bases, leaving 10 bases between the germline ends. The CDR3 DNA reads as TGTGCCAGCAGCTCCCTGATGGCCACTGAAGCTTTCTTT. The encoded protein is CASSSLMATEAFF.

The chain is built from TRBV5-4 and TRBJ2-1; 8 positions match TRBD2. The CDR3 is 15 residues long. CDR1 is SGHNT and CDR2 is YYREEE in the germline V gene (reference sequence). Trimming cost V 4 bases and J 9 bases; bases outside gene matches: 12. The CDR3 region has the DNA TGTGCCAGCAGCCCCTCCGGGGGGGACGCCCGTGAGCAGTTCTTC. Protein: CASSPSGGDAREQFF.

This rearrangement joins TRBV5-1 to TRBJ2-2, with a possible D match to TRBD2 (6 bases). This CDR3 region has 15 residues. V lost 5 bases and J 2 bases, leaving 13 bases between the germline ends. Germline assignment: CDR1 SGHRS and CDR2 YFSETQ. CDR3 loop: CASRSGTSNTGELFF. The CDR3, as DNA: TGCGCCAGCAGATCCGGGACTTCAAACACCGGGGAGCTGTTTTTT.

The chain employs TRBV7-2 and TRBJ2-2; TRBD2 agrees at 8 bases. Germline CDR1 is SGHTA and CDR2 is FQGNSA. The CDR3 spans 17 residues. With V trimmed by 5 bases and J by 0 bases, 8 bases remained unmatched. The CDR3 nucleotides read TGTGCCAGCAGCCGCCGGGGGGGACACTCGAACACCGGGGAGCTGTTTTTT. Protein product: CASSRRGGHSNTGELFF. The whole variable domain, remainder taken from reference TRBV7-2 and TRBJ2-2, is GAGVSQSPSNKVTEKGKDVELRCDPISGHTALYWYRQSLGQGLEFLIYFQGNSAPDKSGLPSDRFSAERTGGSVSTLTIQRTQQEDSAVYLCASSRRGGHSNTGELFFGEGSRLTVL.

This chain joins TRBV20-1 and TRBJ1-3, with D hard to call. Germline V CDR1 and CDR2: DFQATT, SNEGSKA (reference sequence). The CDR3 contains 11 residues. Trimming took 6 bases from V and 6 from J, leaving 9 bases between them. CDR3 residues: CSAWAQNTIYF. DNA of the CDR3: TGCAGTGCATGGGCCCAAAACACCATATATTTT.

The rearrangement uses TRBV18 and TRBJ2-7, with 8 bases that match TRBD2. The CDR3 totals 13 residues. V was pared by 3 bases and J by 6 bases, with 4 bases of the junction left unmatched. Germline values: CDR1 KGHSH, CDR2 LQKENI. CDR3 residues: CASSPSGSSEQYF. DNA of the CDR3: TGTGCCAGCTCACCCAGCGGGAGCAGCGAGCAGTACTTC.

CDR3 region: CASSESQGMGQPQHF. The CDR3 nucleotides read TGTGCCAGCAGTGAAAGTCAGGGGATGGGGCAGCCCCAGCATTTT. This sequence joins TRBV2 and TRBJ1-5; D perhaps matches TRBD1 (6 bases). The germline V gene has CDR1 SNHLY and CDR2 FYNNEI. This CDR3 comprises 15 residues. Trimming left V 2 bases short and J 7 bases short, with 15 bases between.

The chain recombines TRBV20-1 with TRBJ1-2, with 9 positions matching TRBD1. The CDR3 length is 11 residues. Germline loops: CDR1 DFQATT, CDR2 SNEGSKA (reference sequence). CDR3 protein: CSAGTGLGYTF. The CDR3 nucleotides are TGCAGCGCTGGGACAGGGCTCGGCTACACCTTC.

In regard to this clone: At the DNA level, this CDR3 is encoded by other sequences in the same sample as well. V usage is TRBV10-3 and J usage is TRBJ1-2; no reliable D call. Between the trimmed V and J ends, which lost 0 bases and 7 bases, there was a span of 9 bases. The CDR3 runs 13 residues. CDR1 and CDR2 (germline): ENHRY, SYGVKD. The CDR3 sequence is CAISESWESGYTF. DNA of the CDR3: TGTGCCATCAGTGAGTCATGGGAGTCTGGCTACACCTTC.

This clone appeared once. The CDR3, as DNA: TGTGCCATCAGGGACAGGGGCAATAATTCACCCCTCCACTTT. This codes for CAIRDRGNNSPLHF. The V and J genes are TRBV10-3 and TRBJ1-6; 9 nucleotides match TRBD1. After removal of 6 bases from V and 5 bases from J, the junction contained 2 bases not matched to a gene. The CDR3 has 14 residues. Germline CDR1 reads ENHRY; CDR2 reads SYGVKD.

The CDR3 DNA reads TGTGCCATCAGCAAGACAGGGGGAGACACTGAAGCTTTCTTT. The encoded protein is CAISKTGGDTEAFF. This chain joins TRBV10-3 and TRBJ1-1, with 9 bases identical to TRBD1. This CDR3 contains 14 residues. The V gene's germline CDR1 is ENHRY and CDR2 SYGVKD. V lost 6 bases to trimming and J lost 3 bases; unmatched junction nucleotides: 5.

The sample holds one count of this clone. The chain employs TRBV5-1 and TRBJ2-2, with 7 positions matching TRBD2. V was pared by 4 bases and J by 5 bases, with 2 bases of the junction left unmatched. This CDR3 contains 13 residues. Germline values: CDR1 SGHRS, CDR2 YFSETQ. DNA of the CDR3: TGCGCCAGCAGCGCGGGGGTAACCGGGGAGCTGTTTTTT. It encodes CASSAGVTGELFF. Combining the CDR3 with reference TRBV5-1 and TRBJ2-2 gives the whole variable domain KAGVTQTPRYLIKTRGQQVTLSCSPISGHRSVSWYQQTPGQGLQFLFEYFSETQRNKGNFPGRFSGRQFSNSRSEMNVSTLELGDSALYLCASSAGVTGELFFGEGSRLTVL.

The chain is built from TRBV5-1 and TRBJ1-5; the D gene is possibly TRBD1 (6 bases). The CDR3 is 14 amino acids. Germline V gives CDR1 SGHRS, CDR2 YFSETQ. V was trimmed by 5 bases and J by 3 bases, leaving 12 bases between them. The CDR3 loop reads CASSPGQFNQPQHF. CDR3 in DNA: TGCGCCAGCAGTCCAGGACAGTTCAATCAGCCCCAGCATTTT.